This T cell receptor (beta chain) came from a study of T cells after yellow fever vaccination. The study, taken as a whole, reports: FACS-sorted repertoires could harbor abundant contaminating bulk-population clonotypes. Reappearing after the booster were most of the clones from primary vaccination (approximately 96% CD4, approximately 85% CD8).

TCR cDNA was made by 5'RACE template switching, adding a universal primer site and UMIs. TCRdb reanalysed the 5' RACE reads using MiXCR and keeps one entry per CDR3 protein. There are hundreds of thousands of distinct CDR3 sequences in the sample; 6.2% occur only once, and over 12% lies in the top ten. CDR3 length: 15 residues. CDR1 and CDR2 (germline): LGHDT, YNNKEL (reference sequence). V was trimmed by 1 base and J by 7 bases, leaving 16 bases between them. This clonotype was seen more than once but under ten times. The antigen remains unidentified. The chain is built from TRBV3-1 and TRBJ2-5, with D tentatively TRBD1 or TRBD2 (5 bases each). The source of this sequence is a young man who received the YFV17D yellow fever vaccine. Sequenced material: PBMCs, taken 5 days after the yellow fever booster vaccination. CDR3 DNA sequence: TGTGCCAGCAGCCAAGGAGTAGCAACTAGGGGGACCCAGTACTTC. This codes for CASSQGVATRGTQYF.